These 6 T cell receptor beta chains were sequenced from one sample in a study of cytomegalovirus exposure and HLA in healthy donors. 60 Vbeta and 13 Jbeta primers were used in PCR. TCRdb's table, derived via immunoSEQ multiplex PCR, lists solely in-frame clones and lacks some. The profile covers over 110,000 clones, with around three quarters appearing a single time and approximately 0.97% taken by the ten largest. Input material: PBMCs. The receptor set was obtained from a man aged 18-30 years in good health and CMV-seronegative.

The V call is TRBV7-9, the J call TRBJ2-7, with D possibly being TRBD1 (7 bases). CDR1 is SEHNR, CDR2 FQNEAQ, per germline (reference sequence). V was clipped by 4 bases and J by 5 bases, with 21 bases between them. The CDR3 totals 16 residues. CDR3 in DNA: TGTGCCAGCAGCTACCCCTCAGGGGGAGGATTCGACGAGCAGTACTTC. Translation: CASSYPSGGGFDEQYF.

The chain employs TRBV2 and TRBJ1-5; D may be TRBD1 (6 bases). Germline CDR1 reads SNHLY; CDR2 reads FYNNEI. The CDR3 runs 16 residues. Trimming removed 1 base from V and 5 bases from J, with 15 bases in between. The CDR3, as DNA: TGTGCCAGCAGTGAAGACAAGGACAGCTGGGATCAGCCCCAGCATTTT. Its translation is CASSEDKDSWDQPQHF. The full variable domain, its missing parts supplied by reference TRBV2 and TRBJ1-5, is EPEVTQTPSHQVTQMGQEVILRCVPISNHLYFYWYRQILGQKVEFLVSFYNNEISEKSEIFDDQFSVERPDGSNFTLKIRSTKLEDSAMYFCASSEDKDSWDQPQHFGDGTRLSIL.

CDR3 DNA: TGTGCCAGCAGCAGAACGGGCAATCAGCCCCAGCATTTT. Its translation is CASSRTGNQPQHF. The rearrangement joins TRBV9 to TRBJ1-5, with D hard to call. CDR3 size: 13 residues. The V and J ends lost 4 bases and 2 bases respectively, with 7 bases between them. Germline V gene data show CDR1 as SGDLS and CDR2 as YYNGEE.

This chain connects TRBV9 to TRBJ2-7; D not resolved. CDR3 length: 14 residues. Germline CDR1 SGDLS, CDR2 YYNGEE. With 4 bases removed from V and 3 bases from J, the gap between germline ends came to 14 bases. The CDR3 sequence: CASSTYSNFYEQYF. CDR3 nucleotides: TGTGCCAGCAGCACCTACAGTAATTTCTACGAGCAGTACTTC.

This clone was seen a handful of times. The genes are TRBV5-6 and TRBJ1-3, with 9 bases fitting TRBD1. V lost 4 bases and J lost 4; bases outside the gene matches: 3. The germline CDR1 and CDR2 sequences are SGHDT and YYEEEE. The CDR3 has 14 residues. The CDR3 sequence: CASSTGGVGNTIYF. DNA of the CDR3: TGTGCCAGCAGCACAGGGGGCGTAGGAAACACCATATATTTT.

In DNA, the CDR3 is TGTGCCAGTCGGACCCGGGACACAAGCTCTGGAAACACCATATATTTT. It translates to CASRTRDTSSGNTIYF. The V and J genes are TRBV19 and TRBJ1-3; tentative D call: TRBD1 (6 bases). The germline V and J ends were trimmed by 8 bases and 0 bases, with 17 bases remaining between them. The germline gives CDR1 LNHDA, CDR2 SQIVND (reference sequence). The CDR3 is made up of 16 amino acids.